These 4 T cell receptor beta chains were all obtained from the same sample, sequenced in a study of shared clonotypes between healthy human individuals. Sequencing was performed with immunoSEQ multiplex PCR; in TCRdb, only in-frame clones are kept and a portion is missing. The table shows about 2.1 million clones, with 90% to 95% occurring only once. Terminally differentiated effector memory CD45RA+ cells were left out of the naive CD8 fraction, which was CD45RO-negative and positively selected for CCR7. Source material: naive CD8+ T cells from PBMCs. These receptors all stem from a man aged 18 to 30 in good health. Some clones in this sample may be carry-over from other donors' samples.

The chain uses TRBV29-1 and TRBJ2-1; 10 nucleotides agree with TRBD2. The CDR3 consists of 16 residues. J was trimmed by 1 base and V by 1 base; bases with no gene match: 4. CDR1 SQVTM and CDR2 ANQGSEA come from the germline V gene. The CDR3 nucleotides read TGCAGCGTTGAAGGGCTAGCGGGAGCGTCCTACAATGAGCAGTTCTTC. This codes for CSVEGLAGASYNEQFF.

J is TRBJ2-2 and V is TRBV7-6, with D hard to call. The V end lost 2 bases, the J end lost 1 base, and 2 bases lay between the germline ends. CDR1 and CDR2 from the germline V gene are SGHVS and FNYEAQ. The CDR3 consists of 13 residues. The CDR3 region is CASSLLNTGELFF. CDR3 DNA: TGTGCCAGCAGCTTACTGAACACCGGGGAGCTGTTTTTT.

V is TRBV27 and J is TRBJ2-3; the D is unclear. The CDR3 extends over 16 amino acids. Germline CDR1 MNHEY, CDR2 SMNVEV (reference sequence). Deletions cut 5 bases from V and 3 bases from J, with 18 bases between. CDR3 protein: CASSPLLDTTTDTQYF. The DNA for the CDR3 is TGTGCCAGCAGTCCCCTACTTGATACAACTACAGATACGCAGTATTTT.

CDR3 sequence (DNA): TGTGCCAGCTTACAGGGGCGGGGTTACGAGCAGTACTTC. Amino acids: CASLQGRGYEQYF. The chain joins TRBV5-6 to TRBJ2-7, with D maybe TRBD1 (7 bases). Germline CDR1 SGHDT, CDR2 YYEEEE. This CDR3 is 13 amino acids long. V shed 7 bases and J shed 4 bases, with 15 bases lying between them. The full variable domain, with the rest looked up from reference TRBV5-6 and TRBJ2-7, is DAGVTQSPTHLIKTRGQQVTLRCSPKSGHDTVSWYQQALGQGPQFIFQYYEEEERQRGNFPDRFSGHQFPNYSSELNVNALLLGDSALYLCASLQGRGYEQYFGPGTRLTVT.